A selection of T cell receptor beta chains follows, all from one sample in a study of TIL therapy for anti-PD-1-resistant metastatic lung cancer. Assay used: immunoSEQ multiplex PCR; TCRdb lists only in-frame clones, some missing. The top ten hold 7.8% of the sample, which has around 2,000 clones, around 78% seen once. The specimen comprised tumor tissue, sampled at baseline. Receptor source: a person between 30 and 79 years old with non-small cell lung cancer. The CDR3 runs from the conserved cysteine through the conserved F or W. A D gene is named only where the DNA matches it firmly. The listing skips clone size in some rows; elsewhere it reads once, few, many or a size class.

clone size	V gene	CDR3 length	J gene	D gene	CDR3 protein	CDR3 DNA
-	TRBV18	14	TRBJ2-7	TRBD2	CASSPSLAGYEQYF	TGTGCCAGCTCACCAAGCCTAGCGGGCTACGAGCAGTACTTC
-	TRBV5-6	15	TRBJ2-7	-	CASSLEVRTEYEQYF	TGTGCCAGCAGCTTGGAGGTGCGGACGGAGTACGAGCAGTACTTC
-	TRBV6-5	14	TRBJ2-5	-	CASSPRIQGETQYF	TGTGCCAGCAGTCCACGTATACAAGGCGAGACCCAGTACTTC
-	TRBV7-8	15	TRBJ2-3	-	CASSSPNRGTDTQYF	TGTGCCAGCAGCTCTCCCAATAGAGGCACAGATACGCAGTATTTT
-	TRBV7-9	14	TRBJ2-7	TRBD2	CASSLGGRLDEQYF	TGTGCCAGCAGCTTAGGCGGGAGGCTCGACGAGCAGTACTTC
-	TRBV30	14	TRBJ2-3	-	CAWKSLDSTDTQYF	TGTGCCTGGAAGTCTCTGGACAGCACAGATACGCAGTATTTT
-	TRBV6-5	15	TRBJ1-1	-	CASSSPLGAVGEAFF	TGTGCCAGCAGTTCCCCGCTCGGGGCTGTGGGGGAAGCTTTCTTT
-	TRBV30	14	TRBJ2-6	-	CAWSVDSGANVLTF	TGTGCCTGGAGTGTGGACTCTGGGGCCAACGTCCTGACTTTC
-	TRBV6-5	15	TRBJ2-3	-	CASSRTESSTDTQYF	TGTGCCAGCAGTCGCACAGAATCTAGCACAGATACGCAGTATTTT
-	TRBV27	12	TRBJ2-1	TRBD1	CASSKGGIEQFF	TGTGCCAGCAGCAAAGGGGGCATCGAGCAGTTCTTC
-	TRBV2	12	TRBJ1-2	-	CASSGLRYGYTF	TGTGCCAGCAGTGGACTTCGCTATGGCTACACCTTC
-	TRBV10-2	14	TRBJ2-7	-	CASSESSLSSEQYF	TGCGCCAGCAGTGAGTCGAGTCTATCCTCCGAGCAGTACTTC
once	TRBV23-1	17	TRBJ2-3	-	CASSQSQRESHTDTQYF	TGCGCCAGCAGTCAATCGCAGAGGGAGAGTCACACAGATACGCAGTATTTT
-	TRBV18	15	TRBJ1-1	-	CASSQGPGLNTEAFF	TGTGCCAGCTCACAGGGTCCGGGTTTGAACACTGAAGCTTTCTTT
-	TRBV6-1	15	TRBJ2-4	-	CASSAQGGAKNIQYF	TGTGCCAGCAGTGCGCAGGGGGGAGCCAAAAACATTCAGTACTTC
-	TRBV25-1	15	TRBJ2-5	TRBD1	CASSEPGTGKETQYF	TGTGCCAGCAGTGAGCCCGGGACAGGGAAAGAGACCCAGTACTTC
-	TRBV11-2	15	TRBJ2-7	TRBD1	CASSDPGQGSYEQYF	TGTGCCAGCAGCGACCCGGGACAGGGCTCCTACGAGCAGTACTTC
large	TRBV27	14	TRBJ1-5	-	CASGPTGSNQPQHF	TGTGCCAGCGGCCCGACAGGTAGCAATCAGCCCCAGCATTTT
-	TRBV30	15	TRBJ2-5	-	CAWSVPEWARETQYF	TGTGCCTGGAGTGTACCGGAATGGGCAAGGGAGACCCAGTACTTC
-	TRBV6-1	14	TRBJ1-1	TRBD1	CASRLGQGVPEAFF	TGTGCCAGCAGACTGGGACAGGGGGTACCTGAAGCTTTCTTT
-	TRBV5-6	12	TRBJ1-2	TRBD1	CASSRGTGGYTF	TGTGCCAGCAGCAGAGGGACAGGGGGCTACACCTTC
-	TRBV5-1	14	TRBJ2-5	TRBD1	CASSMGQGQETQYF	TGCGCCAGCAGCATGGGACAGGGTCAAGAGACCCAGTACTTC
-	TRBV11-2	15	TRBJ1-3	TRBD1	CASSAQTGLGNTIYF	TGTGCCAGCAGCGCCCAGACAGGGCTGGGAAACACCATATATTTT